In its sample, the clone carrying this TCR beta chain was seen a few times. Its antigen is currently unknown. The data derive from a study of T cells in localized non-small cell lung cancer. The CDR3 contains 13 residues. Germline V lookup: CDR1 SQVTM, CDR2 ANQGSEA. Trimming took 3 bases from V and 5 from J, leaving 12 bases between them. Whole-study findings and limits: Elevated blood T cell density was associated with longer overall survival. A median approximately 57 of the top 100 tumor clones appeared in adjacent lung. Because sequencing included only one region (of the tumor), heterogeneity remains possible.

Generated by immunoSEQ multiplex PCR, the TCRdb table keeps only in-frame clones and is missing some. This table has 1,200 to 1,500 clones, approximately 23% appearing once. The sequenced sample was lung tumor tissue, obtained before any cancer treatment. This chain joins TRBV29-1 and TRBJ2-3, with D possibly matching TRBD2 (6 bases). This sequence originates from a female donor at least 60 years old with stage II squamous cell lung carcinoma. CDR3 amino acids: CSVDPEGLDTQYF. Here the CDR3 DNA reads TGCAGCGTTGATCCGGAGGGCCTAGATACGCAGTATTTT.